Listed below are T cell receptor beta chains from one sample, sequenced in a study of cytomegalovirus exposure and HLA in healthy donors. Sequencing was performed with immunoSEQ multiplex PCR; in TCRdb, only in-frame clones are kept and a portion is missing. Among 90,000 to 110,000 clones listed, almost 90% were seen once. The sequenced sample consisted of PBMCs. The source is a woman aged 18-35 years in good health and CMV-seronegative. Both conserved end residues are part of each CDR3. Each record gives: D gene, J gene, clone size, V gene, CDR3 DNA, CDR3 protein. A D gene is named only where the DNA matches it firmly. The listing skips clone size in some rows; elsewhere it reads once, few, many or a size class.

TRBD1,TRBJ1-1,-,TRBV11-3,TGTGCCAGCAGCTCGGGGGACAGGCGTCAGAACACTGAAGCTTTCTTT,CASSSGDRRQNTEAFF
TRBD1,TRBJ1-1,-,TRBV5-1,TGCGCCAGCAGCTGGGGACCCCGGGACAGTCTTATGAACACTGAAGCTTTCTTT,CASSWGPRDSLMNTEAFF
TRBD2,TRBJ2-3,once,TRBV2,TGTGCCAGCTCCGGAGGACTAGCGGGAGCAAAAGGCACAGATACGCAGTATTTT,CASSGGLAGAKGTDTQYF
TRBD1,TRBJ1-1,-,TRBV7-8,TGTGCCAGCAGCTCTTGGGGGACAGGGGACCGTGAAGCTTTCTTT,CASSSWGTGDREAFF
-,TRBJ2-1,many,TRBV6-4,TGTGCCAGCAGTGACGGGAGAGAGCGCAATGAGCAGTTCTTC,CASSDGRERNEQFF
-,TRBJ1-2,-,TRBV5-6,TGTGCCAGCAGCCCCTTGGGGGGATATGGCTACACCTTC,CASSPLGGYGYTF
-,TRBJ1-1,-,TRBV13,TGTGCCAGCAGCCAACAGGGTCACACTGAAGCTTTCTTT,CASSQQGHTEAFF
-,TRBJ1-2,-,TRBV18,TGTGCCAGCTCACCACCGAACAGGGAGAGTCACTATGGCTACACCTTC,CASSPPNRESHYGYTF
TRBD2,TRBJ2-7,once,TRBV7-2,TGTGCCAGCAGCTTAGTGGGCGGGAGGGCCGGGGAGCAGTACTTC,CASSLVGGRAGEQYF
-,TRBJ2-7,-,TRBV2,TGTGCCAGCAAAGATGGGGCCCCTTTGGAGCAGTACTTC,CASKDGAPLEQYF
-,TRBJ1-2,-,TRBV19,TGTGCCAGTAGTCCCGTTACAGGGAACTATGGCTACACCTTC,CASSPVTGNYGYTF
-,TRBJ1-3,-,TRBV28,TGTGCCAGCAGTTTCAACGGGAACTCTGGAAACACCATATATTTT,CASSFNGNSGNTIYF
-,TRBJ1-5,-,TRBV30,TGTGCCTGGAGTGTAGGGGGATGGAATCAGCCCCAGCATTTT,CAWSVGGWNQPQHF
-,TRBJ2-1,-,TRBV18,TGTGCCAGCTCACTGTCTAGCGTCCCTTACAATGAGCAGTTCTTC,CASSLSSVPYNEQFF
TRBD1,TRBJ1-2,-,TRBV30,TGTGCCTGGAGTGTACTTCGGGGACAGGGGTATGGCTACACCTTC,CAWSVLRGQGYGYTF
-,TRBJ2-2,-,TRBV6-1,TGTGCCAGCATGTTAGTAGCGAGCACCGGGGAGCTGTTTTTT,CASMLVASTGELFF
-,TRBJ1-2,-,TRBV6-6,TGTGCCAGCAGTTACTCGGACTCCCCTGGTGGCTACACCTTC,CASSYSDSPGGYTF
-,TRBJ2-3,-,TRBV4-3,TGCGCCAGCAGCCTTGGCAGGGGGGCAGATACGCAGTATTTT,CASSLGRGADTQYF
-,TRBJ2-1,-,TRBV4-3,TGCGCCAGCAGCCAACTGGGGCGGCATGAGCAGTTCTTC,CASSQLGRHEQFF
-,TRBJ2-2,-,TRBV29-1,TGCAGCGTTGCTAGTAAGAACACCGGGGAGCTGTTTTTT,CSVASKNTGELFF
TRBD1,TRBJ1-1,-,TRBV15,TGTGCCACCAGCAGAGGTTTAGGGACAGGCATTGAAGCTTTCTTT,CATSRGLGTGIEAFF
TRBD1,TRBJ1-1,once,TRBV19,TGTGCCAGTAGTCACATTCTAGACAGGGAAAACACTGAAGCTTTCTTT,CASSHILDRENTEAFF
-,TRBJ2-7,-,TRBV4-3,TGCGCCAGCAGCCAAGAGGGGGCCTCCGCCTACGAGCAGTACTTC,CASSQEGASAYEQYF
-,TRBJ1-4,-,TRBV6-1,TGTGCCAGCAGTGAAGCGGTTCGGGGTTCCGCAACTAATGAAAAACTGTTTTTT,CASSEAVRGSATNEKLFF
-,TRBJ2-3,-,TRBV5-1,TGCGCCAGCAGCTTTCCCGGTGGCACAGATACGCAGTATTTT,CASSFPGGTDTQYF
TRBD2,TRBJ2-5,-,TRBV5-1,TGCGCCAGCAGCTTGGTGACTAGCGGGGTAGAGACCCAGTACTTC,CASSLVTSGVETQYF
-,TRBJ2-7,-,TRBV6-9,TGTGCCAGCAGACGGACATATTCGGTCGAGCAGTACTTC,CASRRTYSVEQYF
TRBD1,TRBJ2-7,-,TRBV9,TGTGCCAGCAGCGTAGAGGGGACAGGGGGAACTGACGAGCAGTACTTC,CASSVEGTGGTDEQYF
TRBD1,TRBJ2-7,-,TRBV13,TGTGCCAGCAGCTTAGGGACAGGGGTTCGTATTGGCGAGCAGTACTTC,CASSLGTGVRIGEQYF
TRBD1,TRBJ2-7,-,TRBV5-1,TGCGCCAGCAGCCGGGACAGGAGCTCCTACGAGCAGTACTTC,CASSRDRSSYEQYF
-,TRBJ2-1,few,TRBV19,TGTGCCAGTAGTATAGGACCGGGGGAGCCTTACAATGAGCAGTTCTTC,CASSIGPGEPYNEQFF
TRBD2,TRBJ2-7,-,TRBV5-1,TGCGCCAGCAGCTTGGCCCCTAGCGGGACTCCCTCAGAGGACTCCTACGAGCAGTACTTC,CASSLAPSGTPSEDSYEQYF
TRBD2,TRBJ2-3,-,TRBV6-4,TGTGCCAGCAGTGCCGATAGCGGGAGGCACACAGATACGCAGTATTTT,CASSADSGRHTDTQYF
-,TRBJ2-7,few,TRBV5-5,TGTGCCAGCAGCTTGGTAGGGAGGTCCTACGAGCAGTACTTC,CASSLVGRSYEQYF
-,TRBJ2-5,-,TRBV30,TGTGCCTGGAGTACACACCAAGAGACCCAGTACTTC,CAWSTHQETQYF
-,TRBJ2-7,-,TRBV18,TGTGCCAGCTCACCACCCTCCGGGTACGAGCAGTACTTC,CASSPPSGYEQYF
-,TRBJ1-6,-,TRBV9,TGTGCCAGCAGCGTAGCAGGTGAGGGGGATTCACCCCTCCACTTT,CASSVAGEGDSPLHF
TRBD1,TRBJ1-6,-,TRBV9,TGTGCCAGCAGCCTCGGGGGCTGGACAGGGGGTTCTAATTCACCCCTCCACTTT,CASSLGGWTGGSNSPLHF
-,TRBJ1-1,-,TRBV7-6,TGTGCCAGCAGCTGGGGGGGCATGAACACTGAAGCTTTCTTT,CASSWGGMNTEAFF
TRBD1,TRBJ2-1,-,TRBV9,TGTGCCAGCAGCGCCAGACAGGGGATATCCTACAATGAGCAGTTCTTC,CASSARQGISYNEQFF
TRBD1,TRBJ2-1,-,TRBV19,TGTGCCAGTACCTCGGGACAGGGAACGTTAACCTACAATGAGCAGTTCTTC,CASTSGQGTLTYNEQFF
TRBD1,TRBJ2-7,-,TRBV30,TGTGCCTGGAGCCCCACGGGCAGGGGGAGATACGAGCAGTACTTC,CAWSPTGRGRYEQYF
TRBD2,TRBJ2-3,-,TRBV18,TGTGCCAGCTCACCACCAAGAACCAGACTAGCGGGGGGGCTCACAGATACGCAGTATTTT,CASSPPRTRLAGGLTDTQYF
TRBD1,TRBJ2-1,-,TRBV6-1,TGTGCCAGCAGTGACACAGGGGGTCTGGTTGAGCAGTTCTTC,CASSDTGGLVEQFF
-,TRBJ2-7,-,TRBV5-1,TGCGCCAGCAGCTTGAAGCCTACCGACTACGAGCAGTACTTC,CASSLKPTDYEQYF
-,TRBJ1-1,-,TRBV2,TGTGCCAGCAGTGAAGGAGACCTCAGGGAGAACACTGAAGCTTTCTTT,CASSEGDLRENTEAFF